This TCR beta chain was recorded in a study of blood T cell repertoires in COVID-19. As for the study in general: PBMCs, B-cell-depleted T cells, or T cells were the source of the cDNA or gDNA that made up the material.

The CDR3 is 15 residues long. Germline-derived CDR1 and CDR2 are SGHAT and FQNNGV. V was cut by 3 bases and J by 0 bases, with 11 bases left in between. Clones were sequenced by immunoSEQ multiplex PCR, and TCRdb holds only the in-frame ones, with some missing. The sample has about 180,000 clones, 89% seen once; the top ten hold about 2.1%. Sequencing was carried out using peripheral blood. This chain links TRBV11-2 with TRBJ1-2; TRBD1 might be the D (5 bases). The clonotype comes from a man between 18 and 29 years old who had recovered from COVID-19. The CDR3 region is CASSFAQAANYGYTF. CDR3 DNA sequence: TGTGCCAGCAGCTTCGCACAGGCTGCTAACTATGGCTACACCTTC.